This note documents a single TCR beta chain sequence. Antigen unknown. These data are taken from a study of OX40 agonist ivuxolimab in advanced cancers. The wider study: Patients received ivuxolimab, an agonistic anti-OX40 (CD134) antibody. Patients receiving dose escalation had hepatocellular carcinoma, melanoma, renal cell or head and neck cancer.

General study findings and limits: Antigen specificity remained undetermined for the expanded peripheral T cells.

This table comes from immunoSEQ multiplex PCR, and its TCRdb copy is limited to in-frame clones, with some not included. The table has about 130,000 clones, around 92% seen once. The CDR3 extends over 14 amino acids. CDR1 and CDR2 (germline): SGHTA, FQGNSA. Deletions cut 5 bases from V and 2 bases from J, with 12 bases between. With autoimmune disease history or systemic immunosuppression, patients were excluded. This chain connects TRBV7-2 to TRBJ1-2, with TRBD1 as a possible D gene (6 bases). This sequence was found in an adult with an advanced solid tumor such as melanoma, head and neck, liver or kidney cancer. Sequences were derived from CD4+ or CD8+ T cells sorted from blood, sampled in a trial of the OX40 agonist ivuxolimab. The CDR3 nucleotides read TGTGCCAGCAGCCAGACAGGACGGAACTATGGCTACACCTTC. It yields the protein CASSQTGRNYGYTF.